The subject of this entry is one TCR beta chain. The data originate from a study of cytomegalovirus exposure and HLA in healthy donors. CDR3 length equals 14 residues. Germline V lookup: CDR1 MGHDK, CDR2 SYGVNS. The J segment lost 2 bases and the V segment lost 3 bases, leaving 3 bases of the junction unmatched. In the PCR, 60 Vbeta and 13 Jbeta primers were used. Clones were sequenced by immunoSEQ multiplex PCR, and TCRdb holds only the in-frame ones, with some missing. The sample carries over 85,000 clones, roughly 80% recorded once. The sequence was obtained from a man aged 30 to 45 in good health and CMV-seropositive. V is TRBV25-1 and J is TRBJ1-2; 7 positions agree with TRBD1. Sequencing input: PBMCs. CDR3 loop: CASSEVQGNYGYTF. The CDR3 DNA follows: TGTGCCAGCAGTGAGGTACAGGGGAACTATGGCTACACCTTC.